Listed below are T cell receptor beta chains from one sample, sequenced in a study of cytomegalovirus exposure and HLA in healthy donors. The data were produced by immunoSEQ multiplex PCR, yet TCRdb's version contains in-frame clones alone and is incomplete. The sample table sets out 60,000 or so clones. Sequencing input: PBMCs. The source is a man aged 45-65 years in good health and CMV-seropositive. The CDR3 runs from the conserved cysteine through the conserved F or W. Each record gives: J gene, V gene, D gene, CDR3 protein, CDR3 DNA. A D gene is named only where the DNA matches it firmly.

J: TRBJ2-1; V: TRBV4-1; D: TRBD2; CDR3: CASTPGLASDNEQFF; DNA: TGCGCCAGCACCCCGGGACTAGCTTCCGACAATGAGCAGTTCTTC
J: TRBJ2-7; V: TRBV28; D: -; CDR3: CASSSPSSSAYEQYF; DNA: TGTGCCAGCAGTTCGCCTTCATCCAGCGCCTACGAGCAGTACTTC
J: TRBJ1-2; V: TRBV6-6; D: -; CDR3: CASGPGQPYGYTF; DNA: TGTGCCAGCGGACCCGGACAGCCTTATGGCTACACCTTC
J: TRBJ1-4; V: TRBV15; D: -; CDR3: CATSRDRGGSNEKLFF; DNA: TGTGCCACCAGCAGAGATCGGGGGGGGTCTAATGAAAAACTGTTTTTT
J: TRBJ2-7; V: TRBV4-3; D: TRBD1; CDR3: CASSQDRDSLYEQYF; DNA: TGCGCCAGCAGCCAAGACCGGGACAGCCTTTACGAGCAGTACTTC
J: TRBJ2-3; V: TRBV4-2; D: TRBD2; CDR3: CASSQGNPSGGPRDTQYF; DNA: TGTGCCAGCAGCCAAGGTAATCCCAGCGGGGGCCCGAGAGATACGCAGTATTTT
J: TRBJ1-2; V: TRBV6-5; D: TRBD1; CDR3: CASSSTGGNYGYTF; DNA: TGTGCCAGCAGTTCGACAGGGGGGAACTATGGCTACACCTTC
J: TRBJ2-1; V: TRBV7-9; D: TRBD1; CDR3: CASSLGQGNEQFF; DNA: TGTGCCAGCAGCCTGGGACAGGGCAATGAGCAGTTCTTC
J: TRBJ1-3; V: TRBV7-6; D: TRBD1; CDR3: CASSSTDRACGNTIYF; DNA: TGTGCCAGCAGCTCCACCGACAGGGCTTGTGGAAACACCATATATTTT
J: TRBJ1-4; V: TRBV6-1; D: -; CDR3: CASVPRGSFNEKLFF; DNA: TGTGCCAGCGTCCCTCGAGGGAGTTTTAATGAAAAACTGTTTTTT
J: TRBJ2-7; V: TRBV7-2; D: TRBD2; CDR3: CASSLGLAASYEQYF; DNA: TGTGCCAGCAGCTTAGGACTAGCGGCCTCCTACGAGCAGTACTTC
J: TRBJ1-2; V: TRBV6-5; D: TRBD1; CDR3: CASSGSGTVYGYTF; DNA: TGTGCCAGCAGTGGTTCGGGGACAGTCTATGGCTACACCTTC
J: TRBJ1-1; V: TRBV9; D: -; CDR3: CASSVGGTNTEAFF; DNA: TGTGCCAGCAGCGTAGGCGGGACGAACACTGAAGCTTTCTTT
J: TRBJ2-7; V: TRBV4-2; D: -; CDR3: CASSQDSGGAYEQYF; DNA: TGTGCCAGCAGCCAAGATTCTGGCGGGGCCTACGAGCAGTACTTC